This T cell receptor (beta chain) was found in a study of vaccination effects on CD4 cells after COVID-19. About this clone itself: What it binds is not known.

The protocol was immunoSEQ multiplex PCR, while the TCRdb copy is restricted to in-frame clones and leaves out a portion. The sample lists around 26,000 clones; roughly 73% were seen once. General study points: The authors studied few convalescent patients and collected no early post-infection timepoints. The study found that only 1 of 255 vaccine-induced clones from healthy vaccinees cross-reacted with common cold coronaviruses.

This CDR3 is built from 15 residues. Per the germline V gene, CDR1 is SGHNT and CDR2 is YYREEE (reference sequence). The germline V and J ends were trimmed by 2 bases and 7 bases, with 18 bases remaining between them. Culture lasted 10 days before CD4+ T cell isolation. Vaccine recipients lacked prior SARS-CoV-2 infection and had negative nucleocapsid antibodies. The sequencing used CD4+ T cells from PBMCs cultured without peptide, collected before COVID-19 vaccination. The rearrangement uses TRBV5-4 and TRBJ1-2; D perhaps matches TRBD1 (5 bases). This TCR was recovered from a human donor who received a COVID-19 vaccine. The CDR3, as DNA: TGTGCCAGCAGCTTCTTGGGCAGGGAATTGACTGGCTACACCTTC. Translated, it gives CASSFLGRELTGYTF.